This T cell receptor (beta chain) originates from a study of control samples from healthy donors and cancer patients. TCRdb keeps only in-frame clones here, not all; method: immunoSEQ multiplex PCR. In the table there are about 120,000 clones, 87% of which are singletons. Germline-derived CDR1 and CDR2 are MDHEN and SYDVKM. Deletions cut 6 bases from V and 2 bases from J, with 7 bases between. This CDR3 is built from 13 residues. The V call is TRBV28, the J call TRBJ1-4; no reliable D call. Material for sequencing was blood. The clonotype originates from a man younger than 45 in good health. The CDR3 nucleotides read TGTGCCAGCAGAGGTACGACTAATGAAAAACTGTTTTTT. Protein: CASRGTTNEKLFF. Supplemented by reference TRBV28 and TRBJ1-4, the full variable domain reads DVKVTQSSRYLVKRTGEKVFLECVQDMDHENMFWYRQDPGLGLRLIYFSYDVKMKEKGDIPEGYSVSREKKERFSLILESASTNQTSMYLCASRGTTNEKLFFGSGTQLSVL.